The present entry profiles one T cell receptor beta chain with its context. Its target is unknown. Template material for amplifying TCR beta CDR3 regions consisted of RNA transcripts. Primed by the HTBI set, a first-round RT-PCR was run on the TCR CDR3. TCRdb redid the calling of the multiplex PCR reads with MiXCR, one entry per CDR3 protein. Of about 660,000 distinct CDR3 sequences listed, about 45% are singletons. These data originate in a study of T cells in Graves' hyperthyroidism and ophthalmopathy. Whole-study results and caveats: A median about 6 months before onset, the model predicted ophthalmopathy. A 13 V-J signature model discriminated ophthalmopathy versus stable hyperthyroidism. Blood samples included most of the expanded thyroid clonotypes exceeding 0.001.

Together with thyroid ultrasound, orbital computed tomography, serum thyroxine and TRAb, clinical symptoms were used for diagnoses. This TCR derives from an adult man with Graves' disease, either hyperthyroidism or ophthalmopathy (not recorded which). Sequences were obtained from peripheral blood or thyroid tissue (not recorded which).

CDR3 sequence reads: CASTSAAAGGNTRYEQYF. CDR3 nucleotides: TGTGCCAGCACGTCGGCAGCCGCAGGGGGAAACACTCGTTACGAGCAGTACTTC. The rearrangement links TRBV6-5 to TRBJ2-7; TRBD1 aligns across 7 bases. From germline, CDR1 is MNHEY and CDR2 SVGAGI. V trimming: 7 bases; J trimming: 4 bases; junction bases outside the gene matches: 22. CDR3 length: 18 residues.